These 9 T cell receptor beta chains originate from one sample sequenced in a study of PD-1 blockade in mismatch repair-deficient tumors. No antigen is known for these receptors. Assay used: immunoSEQ multiplex PCR; TCRdb lists only in-frame clones, some missing. The sample carries fewer than 16,000 clones, 84% recorded once. Time point indicated: roughly ten-day in vitro stimulation with candidate neoantigen peptide 5. Sequenced material: cells cultured in vitro, taken from a patient treated with pembrolizumab. The receptors derive from an adult with mismatch repair-deficient cancer.

The V and J genes are TRBV6-5 and TRBJ2-1; no clear D gene. The germline gives CDR1 MNHEY, CDR2 SVGAGI. The V end lost 6 bases, the J end lost 0 bases, and 9 bases lay between the germline ends. This CDR3 has 14 amino acids. CDR3 loop: CASRLGSSYNEQFF. Here the CDR3 DNA reads TGTGCCAGCAGACTGGGTAGCTCCTACAATGAGCAGTTCTTC.

This rearrangement joins TRBV10-1 to TRBJ2-3; D gene uncertain. The CDR3 has 17 residues. The V end lost 3 bases, the J end lost 0 bases, and 16 bases lay between the germline ends. Germline V CDR1 and CDR2: WNHNN, SYGVQD (reference sequence). DNA for the CDR3: TGCGCCAGCAGTGACCTCCCGGCGGCTCGTAGCACAGATACGCAGTATTTT. Translating it yields CASSDLPAARSTDTQYF.

The chain recombines TRBV2 with TRBJ2-1; the D gene is possibly TRBD1 (5 bases). This CDR3 contains 14 residues. Germline CDR1 reads SNHLY; CDR2 reads FYNNEI. V gave up 5 bases and J gave up 9 bases, with 17 bases separating them. CDR3 nucleotides: TGTGCCAGCAGTATTTATAACCAGGGCGGTGAGCAGTTCTTC. Its protein product is CASSIYNQGGEQFF. Full variable domain (rest looked up from reference TRBV2 and TRBJ2-1): EPEVTQTPSHQVTQMGQEVILRCVPISNHLYFYWYRQILGQKVEFLVSFYNNEISEKSEIFDDQFSVERPDGSNFTLKIRSTKLEDSAMYFCASSIYNQGGEQFFGPGTRLTVL.

The chain employs TRBV5-1 and TRBJ2-4; 8 bases align to TRBD1. V was clipped by 1 base and J by 8 bases; unmatched bases: 2. Germline V gene sequence: CDR1 SGHRS, CDR2 YFSETQ. The CDR3 length is 13 residues. The CDR3 loop is CASSLNRGDIQYF. CDR3 nucleotides: TGCGCCAGCAGCTTGAACAGGGGGGACATTCAGTACTTC.

The V gene is TRBV15, the J gene TRBJ2-1, with D tentatively TRBD2 (5 bases). Germline V gives CDR1 LNHNV, CDR2 YYDKDF (reference sequence). V gave up 3 bases and J gave up 5 bases, with 23 bases separating them. This CDR3 region has 18 residues. CDR3 loop: CATSSSPLTRPYDNEQFF. The CDR3 nucleotides read TGTGCCACCAGCAGCAGCCCCCTAACTAGGCCCTATGACAATGAGCAGTTCTTC. The full variable domain, completed using reference TRBV15 and TRBJ2-1, is DAMVIQNPRYQVTQFGKPVTLSCSQTLNHNVMYWYQQKSSQAPKLLFHYYDKDFNNEADTPDNFQSRRPNTSFCFLDIRSPGLGDTAMYLCATSSSPLTRPYDNEQFFGPGTRLTVL.

This chain links TRBV2 with TRBJ1-1, with 7 bases fitting TRBD1. The CDR3 runs 12 residues. With V trimmed by 4 bases and J by 7 bases, 3 bases remained unmatched. CDR1 is SNHLY and CDR2 is FYNNEI in the germline V gene. The CDR3 here is CASSGQGGEAFF. CDR3 DNA sequence: TGTGCCAGCAGTGGACAGGGTGGTGAAGCTTTCTTT.

The chain employs TRBV5-1 and TRBJ1-4; possible D gene TRBD1, 5 bases. The CDR3 contains 15 residues. V was clipped by 2 bases and J by 0 bases, with 8 bases between them. CDR1 is SGHRS, CDR2 YFSETQ, per germline. In nucleotides, the CDR3 is TGCGCCAGCAGCTTCGGGACTGCAACTAATGAAAAACTGTTTTTT. Translation gives CASSFGTATNEKLFF.

A few counts support this clone. The chain employs TRBV28 and TRBJ1-5; no reliable D call. Germline assignment: CDR1 MDHEN and CDR2 SYDVKM. The CDR3 runs 15 residues. Trimming removed 10 bases from V and 5 bases from J, with 21 bases in between. CDR3 DNA sequence: TGTGCCACCAGAAGTGCAGGCGGAAATTATCAGCCCCAGCATTTT. It yields the protein CATRSAGGNYQPQHF.

V usage is TRBV6-4 and J usage is TRBJ2-3, with D maybe TRBD1 (6 bases). Germline V gene sequence: CDR1 MRHNA, CDR2 SNTAGT. CDR3 length: 16 amino acids. V lost 0 bases to trimming and J lost 0 bases, with 10 bases between them. The chain's CDR3 is CASSDSRDTSTDTQYF. CDR3 DNA sequence: TGTGCCAGCAGTGACTCCCGGGACACCAGCACAGATACGCAGTATTTT.